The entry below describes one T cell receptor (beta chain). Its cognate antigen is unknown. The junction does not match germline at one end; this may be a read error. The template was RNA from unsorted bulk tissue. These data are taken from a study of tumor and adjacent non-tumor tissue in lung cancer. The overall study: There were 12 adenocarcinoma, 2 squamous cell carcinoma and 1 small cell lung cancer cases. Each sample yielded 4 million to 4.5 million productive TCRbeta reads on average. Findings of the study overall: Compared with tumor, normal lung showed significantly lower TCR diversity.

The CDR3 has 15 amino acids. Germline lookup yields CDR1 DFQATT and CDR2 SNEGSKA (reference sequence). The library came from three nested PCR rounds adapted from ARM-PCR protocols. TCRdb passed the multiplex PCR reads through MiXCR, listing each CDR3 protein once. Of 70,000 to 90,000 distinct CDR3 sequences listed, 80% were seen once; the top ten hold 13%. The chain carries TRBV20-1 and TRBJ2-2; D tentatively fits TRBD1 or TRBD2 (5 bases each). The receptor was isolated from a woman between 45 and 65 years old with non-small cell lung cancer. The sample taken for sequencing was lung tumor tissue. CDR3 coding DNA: TGCTGTGCTAGAGGTAATGGGGGAAACCCCGGGGAGCTGTTTTTT. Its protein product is CCARGNGGNPGELFF.